Here is one T cell receptor beta chain with its context. This sample was included in a study of blood T cell repertoires in COVID-19. On the study more broadly: Samples taken during acute and convalescent COVID-19 were collected in the United States, Italy and Spain. The analysed material was cDNA or gDNA that came from T cells, B-cell-depleted T cells, or PBMCs.

Authors' data handling: Nucleated cell number was recorded as an estimate derived from reference gene primer amplification. Sequenced by immunoSEQ multiplex PCR; TCRdb stores in-frame clones only, minus some. Clonal size and the V and J genes are those of that table, whereas D and trimming came from the DNA. The repertoire holds roughly 50,000 clones, with about 77% as singletons. This TCR was recovered from a human donor with active or convalescent COVID-19. The donor label of this sample is uncertain. The sample consisted of peripheral blood.

CDR3 amino acids: CASGGTINSGNTIYF. CDR3 in DNA: TGTGCCAGCGGGGGGACCATCAACTCTGGAAACACCATATATTTT. This sequence joins TRBV28 and TRBJ1-3, with D tentatively TRBD1 (5 bases). The germline gives CDR1 MDHEN, CDR2 SYDVKM. The CDR3 consists of 15 residues. Trimming stripped 8 bases from V and 0 bases from J, with 14 bases between.